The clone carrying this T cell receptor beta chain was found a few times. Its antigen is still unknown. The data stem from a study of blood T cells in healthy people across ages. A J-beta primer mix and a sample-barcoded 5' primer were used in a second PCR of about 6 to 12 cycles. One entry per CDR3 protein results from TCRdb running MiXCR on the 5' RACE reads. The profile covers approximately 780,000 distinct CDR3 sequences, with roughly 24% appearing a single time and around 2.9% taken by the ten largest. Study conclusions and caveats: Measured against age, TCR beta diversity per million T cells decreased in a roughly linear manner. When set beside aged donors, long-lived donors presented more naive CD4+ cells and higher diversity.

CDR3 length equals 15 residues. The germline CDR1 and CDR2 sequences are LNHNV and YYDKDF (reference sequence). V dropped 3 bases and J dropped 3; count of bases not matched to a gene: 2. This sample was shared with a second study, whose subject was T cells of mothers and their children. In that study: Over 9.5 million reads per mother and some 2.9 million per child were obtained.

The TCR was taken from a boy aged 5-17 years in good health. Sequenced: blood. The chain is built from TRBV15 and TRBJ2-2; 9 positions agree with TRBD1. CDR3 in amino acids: CATSRGQGDTGELFF. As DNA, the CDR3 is TGTGCCACCAGCAGGGGACAGGGAGACACCGGGGAGCTGTTTTTT.